The source of this T cell receptor (beta chain) is a study of identical twins. General study findings and limits: Its conclusions, products of cross-sectional statistical analysis, did not come from following the same donors.

CDR3 length: 14 amino acids. The V gene's germline CDR1 is MNHNS and CDR2 SASEGT. V trimming: 7 bases; J trimming: 7 bases; junction bases outside the gene matches: 10. TCRdb independently ran MiXCR on the 5' RACE reads; one entry per CDR3 protein. Among 250,000 to 350,000 distinct CDR3 sequences listed, roughly 8.6% were seen once. The table lists this clonotype with a few counts. Its antigen is undetermined. The same sample was also used in a study of yellow fever vaccine responses in identical twins.

The receptor was derived from a woman younger than 35 in good health. The sample comprised memory (CD45RO+) T cells sorted from blood. V and J are TRBV6-1 and TRBJ2-1; 7 nucleotides agree with TRBD2. CDR3 sequence (DNA): TGTGCCAGCACACGGGAGGCCCTTAGGAATGAGCAGTTCTTC. It translates to CASTREALRNEQFF.